The entry below gives a single T cell receptor (beta chain) sequence along with its context. Its antigen is as yet unknown. The data belong to a study of cytomegalovirus exposure and HLA in healthy donors. The PCR ran on 60 Vbeta and 13 Jbeta primers. Method: immunoSEQ multiplex PCR; TCRdb's copy keeps in-frame clones and lacks some. Reported are around 70,000 clones; the ten largest clones contain under 0.9%. The CDR3 spans 15 residues. V lost 3 bases and J lost 6, with 14 bases in between. Germline V lookup: CDR1 LNHDA, CDR2 SQIVND (reference sequence). Study-wide results and caveats: CMV serostatus alone was available as immune exposure information.

The chain joins TRBV19 to TRBJ2-2; D perhaps matches TRBD2 (5 bases). The sequencing input was PBMCs. This clonotype was obtained from a boy between 5 and 17 years old in good health and CMV-seronegative. The DNA of the CDR3 is TGTGCCAGTAGTATTGCAACTAGATCCCCCGGGGAGCTGTTTTTT. This encodes CASSIATRSPGELFF.